These T cell receptor beta chains were read from a single sample in a study of T cell repertoires in cytomegalovirus infection. Their antigens are not known. TCRdb independently ran MiXCR on the reads; one entry per CDR3 protein. Among about 37,000 distinct CDR3 sequences, less than 60% were seen once, and the ten largest hold 75% to 95%. The sequencing here drew on CD8+ T cells from cultured PBMCs, taken from culture after CMV antigen stimulation. Source of these receptors: a human donor in good health (CMV status not recorded). Some clones in this sample may be carry-over from other donors' samples. Both conserved end residues are part of each CDR3. A D gene is named only where the DNA matches it firmly. Clone sizes are given selectively: once, few, many, or a class where the clone is expanded.

>.|TRBJ2-6|TRBD2|TRBV19
CATGGIRSSSGANVLTF
TGTGCCACGGGGGGAATCCGTTCTAGCTCTGGGGCCAACGTCCTGACTTTC
>.|TRBJ2-1|TRBD2|TRBV4-2
CASSQEAGGFYNEQFF
TGTGCCAGCAGCCAAGAAGCGGGAGGCTTCTACAATGAGCAGTTCTTC
>.|TRBJ2-1|.|TRBV7-8
CASSLRRQGHNEQFF
TGTGCCAGCAGCCTTCGAAGGCAGGGACACAATGAGCAGTTCTTC
>once|TRBJ2-7|.|TRBV20-1
CSARIPDRGGEQYF
TGCAGTGCTAGAATCCCCGACCGTGGGGGCGAGCAGTACTTC
>.|TRBJ1-4|.|TRBV12-3/TRBV12-4
CASSLGQINEKLFF
TGTGCCAGCAGTTTGGGCCAGATCAATGAAAAACTGTTTTTT
>.|TRBJ1-1|.|TRBV27
CAARKSERTEAFF
TGTGCCGCCCGGAAGAGCGAGAGGACTGAAGCTTTCTTT
>many|TRBJ2-1|.|TRBV20-1
CSAPSYNEQFF
TGCAGTGCCCCGAGCTACAATGAGCAGTTCTTC
>once|TRBJ2-1|TRBD1|TRBV27
CASKRRGPGYNEQFF
TGTGCCAGCAAACGCAGGGGGCCGGGTTACAATGAGCAGTTCTTC
>many|TRBJ2-2|.|TRBV7-2
CASSLGLVGGGGELFF
TGTGCCAGCAGCTTAGGATTGGTCGGGGGTGGCGGGGAGCTGTTTTTT
>.|TRBJ1-1|.|TRBV28
CASSDLEAFF
TGTGCCAGCAGTGATTTGGAGGCTTTCTTT
>once|TRBJ2-1|.|TRBV5-1
CASSRPVGLHTNNEQFF
TGCGCCAGCAGCCGCCCCGTGGGACTTCACACTAACAATGAGCAGTTCTTC
>.|TRBJ2-7|TRBD1|TRBV5-1
CASTLNQGASPSYEQYF
TGCGCCAGCACCTTGAATCAGGGGGCGAGCCCTTCCTACGAGCAGTACTTC
>.|TRBJ2-3|TRBD2|TRBV7-2
CASSRTSGRGVDTQYF
TGTGCCAGCAGCCGCACTAGCGGGAGAGGTGTAGATACGCAGTATTTT
>many|TRBJ2-1|.|TRBV4-1
CASSSRGAGNEQFF
TGCGCCAGCAGCTCACGGGGGGCGGGAAATGAGCAGTTCTTC
>.|TRBJ2-2|.|TRBV28
CASSPPGNTGELFF
TGTGCCAGCAGTCCACCTGGAAACACCGGGGAGCTGTTTTTT
>many|TRBJ1-1|TRBD1|TRBV12-3/TRBV12-4
CASSTGGGTEAFF
TGTGCCAGCAGTACAGGGGGCGGGACTGAAGCTTTCTTT
>.|TRBJ1-3|.|TRBV11-2
CASSLDPRVSGNTIYF
TGTGCCAGCAGCTTAGATCCCAGAGTCTCTGGAAACACCATATATTTT
>.|TRBJ1-6|.|TRBV7-9
CASSRGNSPLHF
TGTGCCAGCTCTCGGGGGAATTCACCCCTCCACTTT
>.|TRBJ1-1|TRBD1|TRBV7-8
CASSLTGEVTEAFF
TGTGCCAGCAGCTTGACAGGGGAGGTGACTGAAGCTTTCTTT
>few|TRBJ2-7|TRBD2|TRBV12-3/TRBV12-4
CASRGGRAGEQYF
TGTGCCAGCCGCGGCGGGAGGGCGGGCGAGCAGTACTTC
>few|TRBJ2-7|.|TRBV20-1
CSAPRRDMYEQYF
TGCAGTGCTCCTCGTCGGGACATGTACGAGCAGTACTTC
>few|TRBJ2-5|TRBD1|TRBV6-1
CASSDRTGASPQETQYF
TGTGCCAGCAGTGATAGGACAGGGGCGTCCCCCCAAGAGACCCAGTACTTC
>few|TRBJ1-1|.|TRBV7-8
CASKKGAINTEAFF
TGTGCCAGCAAAAAAGGAGCTATTAACACTGAAGCTTTCTTT
>.|TRBJ1-1|.|TRBV11-1
CASSSRTTTEAFF
TGTGCCAGCAGCTCGCGGACCACGACTGAAGCTTTCTTT
>.|TRBJ2-3|TRBD2|TRBV7-8
CASSYGLAGTDTQYF
TGTGCCAGCAGCTATGGACTAGCGGGCACAGATACGCAGTATTTT
>.|TRBJ1-1|TRBD1|TRBV20-1
CSAADRVNTEAFF
TGCAGTGCAGCCGACAGGGTTAATACTGAAGCTTTCTTT
>.|TRBJ1-1|.|TRBV4-2
CASSQGSTEAFF
TGTGCCAGCAGCCAGGGGTCAACTGAAGCTTTCTTT
>many|TRBJ2-1|TRBD1|TRBV2
CASSESRDRPGGYNEQFF
TGTGCCAGCAGTGAATCCCGGGACAGGCCTGGGGGATACAATGAGCAGTTCTTC
>.|TRBJ2-2|.|TRBV7-8
CASSLVETSGSGTGELFF
TGTGCCAGCAGCTTAGTGGAGACAAGCGGTTCCGGTACCGGGGAGCTGTTTTTT
>.|TRBJ1-1|TRBD1|TRBV2
CASSEPGQTIVENTEAFF
TGTGCCAGCAGTGAACCGGGACAGACAATCGTCGAGAACACTGAAGCTTTCTTT
>.|TRBJ1-1|.|TRBV5-4
CASSFRTENTEAFF
TGTGCCAGCAGCTTCCGGACGGAGAACACTGAAGCTTTCTTT
>few|TRBJ1-1|.|TRBV5-1
CASSLNRGGRTEAFF
TGCGCCAGCAGCCTTAACCGAGGGGGGAGGACTGAAGCTTTCTTT
>.|TRBJ2-1|.|TRBV5-1
CASSLTAGGYNEQFF
TGCGCCAGCAGCTTGACAGCGGGCGGCTACAATGAGCAGTTCTTC
>few|TRBJ1-1|.|TRBV20-1
CSAFTSRSLNTEAFF
TGCAGTGCCTTCACATCCAGGTCTCTCAACACTGAAGCTTTCTTT
>few|TRBJ2-3|.|TRBV11-2
CASSLGRRAGTDTQYF
TGTGCCAGCAGCTTAGGGCGGAGGGCGGGCACAGATACGCAGTATTTT
>.|TRBJ2-1|.|TRBV7-6
CASSRQQGYNEQLF
TGTGCCAGCAGCCGCCAACAGGGATACAATGAGCAGTTGTTC
>many|TRBJ2-3|TRBD1|TRBV4-1
CASSQDQGADTQYF
TGCGCCAGCAGCCAAGATCAGGGGGCAGATACGCAGTATTTT
>few|TRBJ2-2|TRBD1|TRBV9
CASSPTGAGELFF
TGTGCCAGCAGCCCTACAGGGGCCGGGGAGCTGTTTTTT
>once|TRBJ1-5|.|TRBV24-1
CATSEDTGVNQPQHF
TGTGCCACCAGTGAGGACACAGGCGTTAATCAGCCCCAGCATTTT
>many|TRBJ2-2|.|TRBV12-3/TRBV12-4
CATSPVVPGIGELFF
TGTGCCACCTCCCCGGTGGTACCTGGGATCGGGGAGCTGTTTTTT
>.|TRBJ1-1|.|TRBV20-1
CSARWARNTEAFF
TGCAGTGCTAGATGGGCTCGGAACACTGAAGCTTTCTTT
>.|TRBJ2-3|.|TRBV9
CASSEVGRSTDTQYF
TGTGCCAGCAGCGAAGTGGGGCGGAGCACAGATACGCAGTATTTT
>.|TRBJ2-7|.|TRBV7-8
CASSLGSGAEQYF
TGTGCCAGCAGCTTAGGTTCAGGGGCCGAGCAGTACTTC
>.|TRBJ2-7|TRBD1|TRBV2
CASRMGQAMGHEQYF
TGTGCCAGCAGAATGGGACAGGCGATGGGCCACGAGCAGTACTTC
>.|TRBJ2-7|.|TRBV6-1
CASSEAPGSSSYEQYF
TGTGCCAGCAGTGAAGCGCCCGGTTCAAGCTCCTACGAGCAGTACTTC
>.|TRBJ1-6|.|TRBV7-2
CASSPRQSYNSPLHF
TGTGCCAGCAGCCCGAGACAGAGTTATAATTCACCCCTCCACTTT
>once|TRBJ2-1|.|TRBV27
CASTVGLSSYNEQFF
TGTGCCAGCACCGTAGGACTCAGCTCCTACAATGAGCAGTTCTTC
>.|TRBJ1-1|.|TRBV15
CATSGTRAMNTEAFF
TGTGCCACCAGCGGTACGAGAGCAATGAACACTGAAGCTTTCTTT
>few|TRBJ2-1|TRBD2|TRBV12-3/TRBV12-4
CASTWGGTGEQFF
TGTGCCAGCACCTGGGGGGGGACCGGTGAGCAGTTCTTC
>few|TRBJ2-7|TRBD2|TRBV7-9
CASSPRLAGGGYEQYF
TGTGCCAGCAGCCCGCGACTAGCGGGAGGGGGTTACGAGCAGTACTTC